The T cell receptor (beta chain) described here comes from a study of blood T cell repertoires in COVID-19. Study-wide background: Specimens from acute and convalescent COVID-19 originated in the United States, Italy and Spain.

Under the authors' procedure: By means of reference gene primer amplification, nucleated cell counts were estimated. TCRdb's table, derived via immunoSEQ multiplex PCR, lists solely in-frame clones and lacks some. V and J calls plus clone size are reproduced from that table; the DNA served to infer D and trimming. The sample yields tens of thousands of clones, around 83% seen once. This CDR3 is 15 amino acids long. Germline loops: CDR1 ENHRY, CDR2 SYGVKD. Between the trimmed V and J ends, which lost 3 bases and 4 bases, there was a span of 13 bases. The chain has TRBV10-3 and TRBJ1-3, with D tentatively TRBD1 (6 bases). The sequencing input was peripheral blood. The clonotype comes from a woman older than 75 in a cohort sampled during active or convalescent COVID-19. CDR3 loop: CAISEGRTVGNTIYF. The CDR3 DNA reads as TGTGCCATCAGTGAAGGCAGGACAGTAGGAAACACCATATATTTT.